This TCR beta chain was captured in a study of early T cells in non-severe SARS-CoV-2 infection. For the study at large: Chains from this unsorted whole-blood bulk RNA could not be paired. Study results and limitations: Private and CD4 specificities were missed by VDJdb matching, which favored anti-spike CD8 responses.

With respect to this clonotype: Its antigen is not identified.

Unique molecular identifiers were added to individual cDNA molecules. TCRdb fed the 5' RACE reads into MiXCR, producing one record per CDR3 protein. The data contain roughly 40,000 distinct CDR3 sequences, roughly 7.1% of them singletons. This TCR was recovered from an adult who was a healthcare worker with PCR-confirmed SARS-CoV-2 infection or an uninfected control (not recorded which). What was sequenced was whole blood.

CDR3 sequence: CASSTGQGEETQYF. CDR3 nucleotides: TGTGCCAGTAGTACCGGACAGGGAGAAGAGACCCAGTACTTC. The chain joins TRBV19 to TRBJ2-5; 8 bases align to TRBD1. The length of the CDR3 is 14 residues. The ends lost 4 bases at V and 3 bases at J; junction bases unmatched: 4. The germline gives CDR1 LNHDA, CDR2 SQIVND (reference sequence). Variable domain in full (rest from reference TRBV19 and TRBJ2-5): DGGITQSPKYLFRKEGQNVTLSCEQNLNHDAMYWYRQDPGQGLRLIYYSQIVNDFQKGDIAEGYSVSREKKESFPLTVTSAQKNPTAFYLCASSTGQGEETQYFGPGTRLLVL.